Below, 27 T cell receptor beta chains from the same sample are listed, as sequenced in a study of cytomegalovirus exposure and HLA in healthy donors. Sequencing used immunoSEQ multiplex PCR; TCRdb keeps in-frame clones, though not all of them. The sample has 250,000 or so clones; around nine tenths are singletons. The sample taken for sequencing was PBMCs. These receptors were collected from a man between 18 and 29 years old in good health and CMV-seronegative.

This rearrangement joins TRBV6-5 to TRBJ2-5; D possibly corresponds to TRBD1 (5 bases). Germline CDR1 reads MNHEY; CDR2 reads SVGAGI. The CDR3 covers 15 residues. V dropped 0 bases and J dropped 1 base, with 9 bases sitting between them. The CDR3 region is CASSYSATGQETQYF. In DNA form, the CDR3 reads TGTGCCAGCAGTTACTCAGCTACAGGCCAAGAGACCCAGTACTTC.

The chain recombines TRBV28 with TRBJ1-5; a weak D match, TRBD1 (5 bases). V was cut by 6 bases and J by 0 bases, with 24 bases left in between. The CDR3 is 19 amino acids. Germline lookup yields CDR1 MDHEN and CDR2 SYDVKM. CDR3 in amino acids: CASSSGWGLGHYSNQPQHF. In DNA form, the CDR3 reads TGTGCCAGCAGCTCAGGGTGGGGTCTGGGGCACTATAGCAATCAGCCCCAGCATTTT. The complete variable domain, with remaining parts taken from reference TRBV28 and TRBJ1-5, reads DVKVTQSSRYLVKRTGEKVFLECVQDMDHENMFWYRQDPGLGLRLIYFSYDVKMKEKGDIPEGYSVSREKKERFSLILESASTNQTSMYLCASSSGWGLGHYSNQPQHFGDGTRLSIL.

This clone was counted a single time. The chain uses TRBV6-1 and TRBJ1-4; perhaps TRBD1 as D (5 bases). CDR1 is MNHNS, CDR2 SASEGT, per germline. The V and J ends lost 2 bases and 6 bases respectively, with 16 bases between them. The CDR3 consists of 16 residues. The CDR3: CASSEWGRGRYEKLFF. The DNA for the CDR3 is TGTGCCAGCAGTGAATGGGGACGGGGGAGGTATGAAAAACTGTTTTTT.

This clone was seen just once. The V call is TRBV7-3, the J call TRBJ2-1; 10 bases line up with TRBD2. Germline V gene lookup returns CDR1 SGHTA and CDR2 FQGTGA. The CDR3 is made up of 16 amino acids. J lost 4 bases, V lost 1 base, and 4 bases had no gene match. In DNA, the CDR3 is TGTGCCAGCAGCTTAATCGGGACTAGCGTTTACAATGAGCAGTTCTTC. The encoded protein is CASSLIGTSVYNEQFF.

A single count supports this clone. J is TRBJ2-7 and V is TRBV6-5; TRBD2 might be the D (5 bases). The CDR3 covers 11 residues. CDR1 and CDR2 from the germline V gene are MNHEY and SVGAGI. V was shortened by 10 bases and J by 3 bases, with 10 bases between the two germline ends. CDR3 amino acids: CATRELYEQYF. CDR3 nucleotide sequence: TGTGCCACCCGGGAACTCTACGAGCAGTACTTC.

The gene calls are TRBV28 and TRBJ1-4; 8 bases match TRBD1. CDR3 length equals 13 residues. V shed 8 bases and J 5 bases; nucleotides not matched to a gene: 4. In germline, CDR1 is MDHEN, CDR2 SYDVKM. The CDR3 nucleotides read TGTGCCAGCTGGGACAGGACGAATGAAAAACTGTTTTTT. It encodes CASWDRTNEKLFF.

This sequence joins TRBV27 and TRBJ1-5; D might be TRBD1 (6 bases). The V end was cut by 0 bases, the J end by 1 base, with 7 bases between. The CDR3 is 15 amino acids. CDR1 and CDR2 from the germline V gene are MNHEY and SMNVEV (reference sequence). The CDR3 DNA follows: TGTGCCAGCAGTTTATCAAGGGGGAGCAATCAGCCCCAGCATTTT. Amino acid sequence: CASSLSRGSNQPQHF.

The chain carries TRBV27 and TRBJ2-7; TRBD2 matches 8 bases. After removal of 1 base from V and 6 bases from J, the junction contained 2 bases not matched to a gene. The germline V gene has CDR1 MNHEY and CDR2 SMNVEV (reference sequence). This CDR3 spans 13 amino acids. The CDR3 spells CASSLYAGGEQYF. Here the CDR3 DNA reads TGTGCCAGCAGTTTATACGCGGGGGGCGAGCAGTACTTC.

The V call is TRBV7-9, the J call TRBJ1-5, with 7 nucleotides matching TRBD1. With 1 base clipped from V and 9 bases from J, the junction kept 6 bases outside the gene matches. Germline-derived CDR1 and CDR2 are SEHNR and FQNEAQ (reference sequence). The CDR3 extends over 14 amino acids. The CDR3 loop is CASSLGQGVGPQHF. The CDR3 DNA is TGTGCCAGCAGCTTAGGTCAGGGGGTAGGGCCCCAGCATTTT.

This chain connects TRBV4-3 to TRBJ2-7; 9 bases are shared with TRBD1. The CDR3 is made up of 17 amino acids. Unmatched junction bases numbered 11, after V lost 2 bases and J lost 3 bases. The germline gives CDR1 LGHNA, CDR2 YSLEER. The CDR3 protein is CASSQSVSGTGFYEQYF. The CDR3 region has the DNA TGCGCCAGCAGCCAATCGGTGTCCGGGACAGGGTTCTACGAGCAGTACTTC.

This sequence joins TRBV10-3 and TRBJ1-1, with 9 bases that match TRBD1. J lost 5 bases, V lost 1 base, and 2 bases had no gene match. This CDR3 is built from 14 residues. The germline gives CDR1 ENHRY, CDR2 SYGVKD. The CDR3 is CAISELDRGTEAFF. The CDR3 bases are TGTGCCATCAGTGAGTTGGACAGGGGAACTGAAGCTTTCTTT.

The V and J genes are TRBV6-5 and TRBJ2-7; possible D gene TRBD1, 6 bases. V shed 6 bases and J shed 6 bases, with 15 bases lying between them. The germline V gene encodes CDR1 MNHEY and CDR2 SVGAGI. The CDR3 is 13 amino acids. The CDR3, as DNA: TGTGCCAGCAGCCAACTCCAGGGGATCGAGCAGTACTTC. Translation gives CASSQLQGIEQYF.

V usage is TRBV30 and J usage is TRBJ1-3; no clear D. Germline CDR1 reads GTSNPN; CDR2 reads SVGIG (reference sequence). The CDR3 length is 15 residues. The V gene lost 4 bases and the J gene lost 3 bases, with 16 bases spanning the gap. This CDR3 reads CAWTFSAVNGNTIYF. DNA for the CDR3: TGTGCCTGGACTTTCAGCGCCGTTAATGGAAACACCATATATTTT.

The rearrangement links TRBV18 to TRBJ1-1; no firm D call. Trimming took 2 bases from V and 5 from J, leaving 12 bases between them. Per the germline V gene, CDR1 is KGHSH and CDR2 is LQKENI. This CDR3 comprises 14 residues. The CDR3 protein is CASSPGEVLTEAFF. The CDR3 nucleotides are TGTGCCAGCTCACCAGGGGAGGTTTTGACTGAAGCTTTCTTT.

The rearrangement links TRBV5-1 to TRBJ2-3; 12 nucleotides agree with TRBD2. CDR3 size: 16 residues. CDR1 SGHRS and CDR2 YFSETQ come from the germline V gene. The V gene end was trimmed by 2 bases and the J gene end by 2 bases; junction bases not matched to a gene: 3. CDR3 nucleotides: TGCGCCAGCAGCTTCCGGACTAGCGGGGACACAGATACGCAGTATTTT. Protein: CASSFRTSGDTDTQYF.

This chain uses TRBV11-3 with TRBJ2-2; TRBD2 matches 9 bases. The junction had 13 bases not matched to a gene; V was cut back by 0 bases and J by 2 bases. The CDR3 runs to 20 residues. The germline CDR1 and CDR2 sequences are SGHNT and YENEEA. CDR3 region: CASSLDHTGKAGGNTGELFF. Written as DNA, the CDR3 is TGTGCCAGCAGCTTAGACCATACAGGGAAAGCGGGAGGCAACACCGGGGAGCTGTTTTTT.

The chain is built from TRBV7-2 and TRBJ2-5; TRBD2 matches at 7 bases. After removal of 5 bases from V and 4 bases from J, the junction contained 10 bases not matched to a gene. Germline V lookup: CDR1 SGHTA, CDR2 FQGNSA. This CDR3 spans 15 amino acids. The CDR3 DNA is TGTGCCAGCAGCGCCCGGGACTACGAGGGAGAGACCCAGTACTTC. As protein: CASSARDYEGETQYF.

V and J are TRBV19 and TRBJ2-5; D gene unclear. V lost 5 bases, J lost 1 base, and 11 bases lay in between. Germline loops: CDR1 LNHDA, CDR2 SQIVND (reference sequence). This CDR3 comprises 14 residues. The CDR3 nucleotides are TGTGCCAGTAGTCACCATCGGGTCCAAGAGACCCAGTACTTC. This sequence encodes CASSHHRVQETQYF.

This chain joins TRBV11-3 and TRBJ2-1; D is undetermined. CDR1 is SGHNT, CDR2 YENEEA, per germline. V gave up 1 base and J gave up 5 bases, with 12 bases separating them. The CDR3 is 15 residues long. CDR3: CASSLGATLNNEQFF. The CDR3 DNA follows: TGTGCCAGCAGCTTAGGGGCTACTCTAAACAATGAGCAGTTCTTC.

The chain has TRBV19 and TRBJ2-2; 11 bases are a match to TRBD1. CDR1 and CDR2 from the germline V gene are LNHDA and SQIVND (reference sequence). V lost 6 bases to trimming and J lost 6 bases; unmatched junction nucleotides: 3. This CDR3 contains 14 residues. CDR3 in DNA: TGTGCCAGTAGGGACAGGGGGCGTGCCGGGGAGCTGTTTTTT. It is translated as CASRDRGRAGELFF.

In DNA, the CDR3 is TGTGCCAGCAGCCCGAGCGGGAGGCCCGCCTACGAGCAGTACTTC. Translating gives CASSPSGRPAYEQYF. The J gene is TRBJ2-7, the V gene TRBV27; 9 positions agree with TRBD2. Germline values: CDR1 MNHEY, CDR2 SMNVEV (reference sequence). J gave up 2 bases and V 6 bases, and 8 bases lay outside the gene matches. The CDR3 runs to 15 residues.

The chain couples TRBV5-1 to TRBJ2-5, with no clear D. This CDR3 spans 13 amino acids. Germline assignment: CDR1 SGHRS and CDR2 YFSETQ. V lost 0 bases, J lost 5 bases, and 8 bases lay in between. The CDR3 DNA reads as TGCGCCAGCAGCTTGGGCGGCGATGAGACCCAGTACTTC. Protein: CASSLGGDETQYF.

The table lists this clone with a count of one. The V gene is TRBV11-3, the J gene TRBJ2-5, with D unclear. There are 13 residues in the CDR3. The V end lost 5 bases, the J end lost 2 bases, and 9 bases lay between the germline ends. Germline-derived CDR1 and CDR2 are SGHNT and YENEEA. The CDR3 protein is CASSDSRQETQYF. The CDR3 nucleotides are TGTGCCAGCAGCGATTCTAGGCAAGAGACCCAGTACTTC.

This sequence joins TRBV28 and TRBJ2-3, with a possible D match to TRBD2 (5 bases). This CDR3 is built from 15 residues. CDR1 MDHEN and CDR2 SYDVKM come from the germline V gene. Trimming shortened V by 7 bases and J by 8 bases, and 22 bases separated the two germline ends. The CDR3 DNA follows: TGTGCCAGCACAGCGGCGGGTCGTAGCGCCGTTACGCAGTATTTT. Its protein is CASTAAGRSAVTQYF.

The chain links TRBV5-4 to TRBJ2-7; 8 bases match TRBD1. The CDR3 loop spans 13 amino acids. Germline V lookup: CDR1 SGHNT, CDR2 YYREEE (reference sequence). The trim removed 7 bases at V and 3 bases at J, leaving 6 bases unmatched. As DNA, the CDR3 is TGTGCCAGCGGACAGGGCGGTAGCTACGAGCAGTACTTC. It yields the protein CASGQGGSYEQYF.

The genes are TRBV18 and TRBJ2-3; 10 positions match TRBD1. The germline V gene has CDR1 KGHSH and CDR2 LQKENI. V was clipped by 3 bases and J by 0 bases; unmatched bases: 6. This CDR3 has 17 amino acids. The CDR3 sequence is CASSPRPGQGSTDTQYF. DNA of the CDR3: TGTGCCAGCTCACCTCGACCGGGACAGGGGAGCACAGATACGCAGTATTTT.

This CDR3 is CASSLAGGNEQFF. The CDR3 region has the DNA TGTGCCAGCAGCTTAGCGGGAGGTAATGAGCAGTTCTTC. The chain employs TRBV7-3 and TRBJ2-1; TRBD2 matches 8 bases. Germline V gives CDR1 SGHTA, CDR2 FQGTGA. This CDR3 comprises 13 residues. The V segment lost 2 bases and the J segment 7 bases; nucleotides outside the gene matches: 1.